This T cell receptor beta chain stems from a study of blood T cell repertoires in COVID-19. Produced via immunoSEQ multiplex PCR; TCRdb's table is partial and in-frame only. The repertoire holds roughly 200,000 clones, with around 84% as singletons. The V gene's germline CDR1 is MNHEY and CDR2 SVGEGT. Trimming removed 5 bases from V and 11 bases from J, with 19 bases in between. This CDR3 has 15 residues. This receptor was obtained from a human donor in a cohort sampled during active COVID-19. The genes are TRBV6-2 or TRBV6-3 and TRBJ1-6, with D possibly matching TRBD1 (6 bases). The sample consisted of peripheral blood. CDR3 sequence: CASSVPRGGGTPLHF. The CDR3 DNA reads TGTGCCAGCAGTGTACCCCGGGGAGGGGGAACACCCCTCCACTTT.